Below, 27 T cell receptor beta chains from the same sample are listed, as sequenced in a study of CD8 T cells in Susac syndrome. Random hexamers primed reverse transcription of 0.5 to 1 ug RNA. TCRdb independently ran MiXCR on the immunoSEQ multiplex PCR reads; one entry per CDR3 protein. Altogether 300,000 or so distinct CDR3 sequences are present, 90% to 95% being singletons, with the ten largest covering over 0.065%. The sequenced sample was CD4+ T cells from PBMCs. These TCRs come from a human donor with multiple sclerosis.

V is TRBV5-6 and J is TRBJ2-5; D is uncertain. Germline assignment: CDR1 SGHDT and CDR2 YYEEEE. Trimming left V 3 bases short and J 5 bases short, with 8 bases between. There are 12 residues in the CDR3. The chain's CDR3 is CASSWRSETQYF. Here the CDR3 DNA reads TGTGCCAGCAGCTGGAGATCCGAGACCCAGTACTTC.

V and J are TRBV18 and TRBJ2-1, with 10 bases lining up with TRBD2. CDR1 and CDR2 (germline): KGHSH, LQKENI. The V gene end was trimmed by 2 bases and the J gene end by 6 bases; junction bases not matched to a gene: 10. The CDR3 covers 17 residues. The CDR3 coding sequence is TGTGCCAGCTCACCAGCCAGCGGGAGGGCACATACCAATGAGCAGTTCTTC. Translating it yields CASSPASGRAHTNEQFF.

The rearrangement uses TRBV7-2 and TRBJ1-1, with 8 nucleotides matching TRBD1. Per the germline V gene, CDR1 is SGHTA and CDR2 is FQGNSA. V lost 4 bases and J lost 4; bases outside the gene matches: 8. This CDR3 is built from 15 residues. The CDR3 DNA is TGTGCCAGCAGCTCATTGGACAGGGAAGGCACTGAAGCTTTCTTT. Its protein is CASSSLDREGTEAFF.

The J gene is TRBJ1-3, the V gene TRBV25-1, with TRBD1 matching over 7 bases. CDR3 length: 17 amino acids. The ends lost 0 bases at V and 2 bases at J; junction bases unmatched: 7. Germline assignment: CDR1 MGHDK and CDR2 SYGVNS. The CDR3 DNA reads TGTGCCAGCAGTGAATACGGGGGCCAGGGGGCTGGAAACACCATATATTTT. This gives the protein CASSEYGGQGAGNTIYF.

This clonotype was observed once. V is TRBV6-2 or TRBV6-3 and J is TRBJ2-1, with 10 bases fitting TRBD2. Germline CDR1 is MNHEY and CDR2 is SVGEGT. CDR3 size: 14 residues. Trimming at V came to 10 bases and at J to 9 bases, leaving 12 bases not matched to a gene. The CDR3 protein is CAIALAGKLGEQFF. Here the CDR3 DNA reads TGTGCCATCGCACTAGCGGGAAAACTAGGTGAGCAGTTCTTC.

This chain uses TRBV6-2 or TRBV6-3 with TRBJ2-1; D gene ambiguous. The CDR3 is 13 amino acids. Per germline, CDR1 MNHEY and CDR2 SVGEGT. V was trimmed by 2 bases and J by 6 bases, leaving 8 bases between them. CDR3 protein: CASSYEAVNEQFF. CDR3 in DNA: TGTGCCAGCAGTTACGAGGCAGTCAATGAGCAGTTCTTC.

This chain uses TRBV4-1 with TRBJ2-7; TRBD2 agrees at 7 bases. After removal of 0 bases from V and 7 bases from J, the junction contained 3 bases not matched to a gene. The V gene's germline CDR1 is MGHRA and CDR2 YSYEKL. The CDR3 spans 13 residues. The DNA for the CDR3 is TGCGCCAGCAGCCAAGATTCGCGGGGGGAGCAGTACTTC. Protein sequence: CASSQDSRGEQYF.

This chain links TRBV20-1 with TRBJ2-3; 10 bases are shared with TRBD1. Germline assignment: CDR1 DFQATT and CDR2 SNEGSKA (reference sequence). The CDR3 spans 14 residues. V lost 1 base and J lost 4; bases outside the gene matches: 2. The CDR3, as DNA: TGCAGTGCTAGAGGGACAGGGGGGGCAGATACGCAGTATTTT. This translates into CSARGTGGADTQYF.

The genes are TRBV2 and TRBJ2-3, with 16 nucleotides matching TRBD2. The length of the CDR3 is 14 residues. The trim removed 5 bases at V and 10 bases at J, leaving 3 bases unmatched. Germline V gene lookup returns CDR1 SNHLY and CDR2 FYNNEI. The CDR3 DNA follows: TGTGCCAGCAGTAAGGGACTAGCGGGAGGGTCGCAGTATTTT. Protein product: CASSKGLAGGSQYF.

CDR3 residues: CASSLVHGDTQYF. The CDR3 DNA follows: TGTGCCAGCAGTTTAGTTCACGGAGATACGCAGTATTTT. This sequence joins TRBV12-3 or TRBV12-4 and TRBJ2-3; D not resolved. V was trimmed by 1 base and J by 5 bases, leaving 7 bases between them. This CDR3 spans 13 amino acids.

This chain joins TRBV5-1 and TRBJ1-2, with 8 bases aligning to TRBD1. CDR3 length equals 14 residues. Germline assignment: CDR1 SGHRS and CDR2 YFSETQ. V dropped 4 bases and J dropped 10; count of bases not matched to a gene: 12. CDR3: CASSLDRTGSVYTF. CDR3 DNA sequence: TGCGCCAGCAGCCTAGATAGGACAGGGTCCGTCTACACCTTC.

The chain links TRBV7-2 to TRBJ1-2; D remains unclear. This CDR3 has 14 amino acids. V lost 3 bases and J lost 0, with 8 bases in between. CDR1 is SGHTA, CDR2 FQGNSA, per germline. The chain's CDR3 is CASSLNPANYGYTF. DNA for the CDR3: TGTGCCAGCAGCTTGAACCCAGCTAACTATGGCTACACCTTC.

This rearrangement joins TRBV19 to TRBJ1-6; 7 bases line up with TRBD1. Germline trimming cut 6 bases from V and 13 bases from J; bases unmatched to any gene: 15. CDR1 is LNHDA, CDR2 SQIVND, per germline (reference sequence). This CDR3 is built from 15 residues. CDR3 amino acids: CASSPDRESTWPLHF. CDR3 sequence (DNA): TGTGCCAGTAGCCCCGACAGGGAATCAACCTGGCCCCTCCACTTT.

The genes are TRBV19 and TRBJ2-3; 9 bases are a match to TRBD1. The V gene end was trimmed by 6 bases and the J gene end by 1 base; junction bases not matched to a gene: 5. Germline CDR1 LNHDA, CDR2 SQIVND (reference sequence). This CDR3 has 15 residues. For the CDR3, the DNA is TGTGCCAGTAGCCGGACAGGGGATGGCACAGATACGCAGTATTTT. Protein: CASSRTGDGTDTQYF.

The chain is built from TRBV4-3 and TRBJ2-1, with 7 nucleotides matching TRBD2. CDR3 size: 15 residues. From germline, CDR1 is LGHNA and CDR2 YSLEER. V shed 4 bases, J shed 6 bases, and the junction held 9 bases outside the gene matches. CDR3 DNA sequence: TGCGCCAGCAGCCGAGGATGGGGCGGGAGCAATGAGCAGTTCTTC. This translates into CASSRGWGGSNEQFF.

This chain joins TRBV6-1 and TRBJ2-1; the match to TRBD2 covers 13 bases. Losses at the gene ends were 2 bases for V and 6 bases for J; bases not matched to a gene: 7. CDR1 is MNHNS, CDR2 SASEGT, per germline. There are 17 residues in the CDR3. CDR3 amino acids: CASSEPGLAGLSNEQFF. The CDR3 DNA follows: TGTGCCAGCAGTGAACCGGGACTAGCGGGGCTTAGCAATGAGCAGTTCTTC.

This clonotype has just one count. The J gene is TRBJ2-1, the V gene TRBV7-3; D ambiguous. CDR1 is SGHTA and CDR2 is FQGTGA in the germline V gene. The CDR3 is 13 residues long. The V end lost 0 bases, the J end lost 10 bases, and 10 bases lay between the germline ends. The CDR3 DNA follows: TGTGCCAGCAGCTTAACCAGGCAGAACGAGCAGTTCTTC. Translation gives CASSLTRQNEQFF.

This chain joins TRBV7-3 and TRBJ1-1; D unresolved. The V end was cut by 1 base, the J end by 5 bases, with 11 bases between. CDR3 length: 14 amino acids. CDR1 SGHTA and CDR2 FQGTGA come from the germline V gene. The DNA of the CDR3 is TGTGCCAGCAGCTTAAGTTTGGTTCGGACTGAAGCTTTCTTT. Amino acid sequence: CASSLSLVRTEAFF.

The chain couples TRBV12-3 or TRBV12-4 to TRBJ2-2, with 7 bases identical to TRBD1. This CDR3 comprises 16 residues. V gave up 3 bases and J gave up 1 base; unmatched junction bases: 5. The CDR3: CASSFMTGWNTGELFF. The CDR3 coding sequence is TGTGCCAGCAGTTTCATGACAGGGTGGAACACCGGGGAGCTGTTTTTT.

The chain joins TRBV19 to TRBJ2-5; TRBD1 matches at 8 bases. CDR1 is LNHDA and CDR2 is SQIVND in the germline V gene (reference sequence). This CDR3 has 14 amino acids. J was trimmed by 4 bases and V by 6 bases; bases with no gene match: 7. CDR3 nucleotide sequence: TGTGCCAGTAGGAACCCGGGGACAGGAGAGACCCAGTACTTC. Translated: CASRNPGTGETQYF.

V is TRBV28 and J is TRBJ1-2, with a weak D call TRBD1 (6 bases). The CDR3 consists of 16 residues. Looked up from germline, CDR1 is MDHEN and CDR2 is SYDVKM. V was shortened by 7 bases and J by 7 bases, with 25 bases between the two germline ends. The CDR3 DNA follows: TGTGCCAGCACCTCCCTCCCGGGGGCGCGTGGAAGTGGCTACACCTTC. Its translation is CASTSLPGARGSGYTF.

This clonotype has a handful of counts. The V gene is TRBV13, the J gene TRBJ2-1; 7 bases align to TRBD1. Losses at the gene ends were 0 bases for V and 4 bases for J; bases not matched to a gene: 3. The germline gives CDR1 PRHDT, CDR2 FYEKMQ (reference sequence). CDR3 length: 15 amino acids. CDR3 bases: TGTGCCAGCAGCTTAGGGGACAGGTCATACAATGAGCAGTTCTTC. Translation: CASSLGDRSYNEQFF.

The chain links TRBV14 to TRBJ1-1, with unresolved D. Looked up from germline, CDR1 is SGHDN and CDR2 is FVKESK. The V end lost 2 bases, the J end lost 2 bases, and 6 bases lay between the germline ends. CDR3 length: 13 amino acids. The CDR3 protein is CASSQFPNTEAFF. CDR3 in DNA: TGTGCCAGCAGCCAATTCCCCAACACTGAAGCTTTCTTT. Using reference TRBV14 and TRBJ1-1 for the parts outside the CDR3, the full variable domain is EAGVTQFPSHSVIEKGQTVTLRCDPISGHDNLYWYRRVMGKEIKFLLHFVKESKQDESGMPNNRFLAERTGGTYSTLKVQPAELEDSGVYFCASSQFPNTEAFFGQGTRLTVV.

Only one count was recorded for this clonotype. In DNA, the CDR3 is TGTGCCAGTAGTATAGATTTACGTCGTCGCGAGGACACTGAAGCTTTCTTT. Its protein is CASSIDLRRREDTEAFF. The V call is TRBV19, the J call TRBJ1-1; D gene ambiguous. The CDR3 totals 17 residues. Per germline, CDR1 LNHDA and CDR2 SQIVND (reference sequence). The V end lost 0 bases, the J end lost 3 bases, and 17 bases lay between the germline ends. The variable domain in full, completed from reference TRBV19 and TRBJ1-1, reads DGGITQSPKYLFRKEGQNVTLSCEQNLNHDAMYWYRQDPGQGLRLIYYSQIVNDFQKGDIAEGYSVSREKKESFPLTVTSAQKNPTAFYLCASSIDLRRREDTEAFFGQGTRLTVV.

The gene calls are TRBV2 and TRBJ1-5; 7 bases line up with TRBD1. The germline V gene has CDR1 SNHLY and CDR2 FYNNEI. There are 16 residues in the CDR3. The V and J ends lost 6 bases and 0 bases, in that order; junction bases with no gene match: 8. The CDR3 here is CASRGLTGVSNQPQHF. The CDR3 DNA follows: TGTGCCAGCAGAGGCCTAACAGGGGTTAGCAATCAGCCCCAGCATTTT.

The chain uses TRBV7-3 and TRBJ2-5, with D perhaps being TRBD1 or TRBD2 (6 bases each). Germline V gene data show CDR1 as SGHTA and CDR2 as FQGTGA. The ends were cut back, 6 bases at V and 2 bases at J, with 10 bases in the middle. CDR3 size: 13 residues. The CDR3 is CASSGGQQETQYF. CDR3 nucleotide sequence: TGTGCCAGCAGTGGGGGGCAGCAAGAGACCCAGTACTTC.

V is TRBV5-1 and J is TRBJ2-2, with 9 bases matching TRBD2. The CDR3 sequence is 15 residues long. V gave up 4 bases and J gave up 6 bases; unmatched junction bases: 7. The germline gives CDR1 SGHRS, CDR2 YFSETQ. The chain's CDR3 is CASSEPGLAPGELFF. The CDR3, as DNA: TGCGCCAGCAGCGAACCGGGACTAGCTCCCGGGGAGCTGTTTTTT.